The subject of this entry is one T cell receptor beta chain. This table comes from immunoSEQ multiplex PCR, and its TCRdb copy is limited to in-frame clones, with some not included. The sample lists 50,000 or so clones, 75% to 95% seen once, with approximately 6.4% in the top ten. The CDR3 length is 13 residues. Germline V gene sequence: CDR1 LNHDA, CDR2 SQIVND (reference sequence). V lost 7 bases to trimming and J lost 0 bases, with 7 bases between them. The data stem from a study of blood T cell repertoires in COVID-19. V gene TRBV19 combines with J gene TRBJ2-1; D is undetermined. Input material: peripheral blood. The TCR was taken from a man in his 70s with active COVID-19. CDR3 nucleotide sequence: TGTGCCAGTAAGAAGAGCTCCTACAATGAGCAGTTCTTC. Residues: CASKKSSYNEQFF. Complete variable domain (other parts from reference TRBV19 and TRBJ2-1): DGGITQSPKYLFRKEGQNVTLSCEQNLNHDAMYWYRQDPGQGLRLIYYSQIVNDFQKGDIAEGYSVSREKKESFPLTVTSAQKNPTAFYLCASKKSSYNEQFFGPGTRLTVL.